The 27 T cell receptor beta chains below all came from one sample that was sequenced in a study of blood T cell repertoires in COVID-19. The repertoire was sequenced with immunoSEQ multiplex PCR; TCRdb's copy has only in-frame clones and lacks some. The table lists tens of thousands of clones, 80% to 95% of them singletons, with less than 8.5% in the top ten. Specimen: peripheral blood. The source is a human donor in a cohort sampled during active COVID-19.

This clone has just one count. V gene TRBV14 combines with J gene TRBJ1-4, with D possibly matching TRBD1 (5 bases). V was cut by 4 bases and J by 5 bases, with 14 bases left in between. The CDR3 covers 15 residues. The germline V gene has CDR1 SGHDN and CDR2 FVKESK. The CDR3 spells CASSRRGRNNEKLFF. The CDR3 bases are TGTGCCAGCAGCCGGAGGGGACGGAACAATGAAAAACTGTTTTTT.

The rearrangement uses TRBV5-5 and TRBJ2-1, with D perhaps TRBD1 (5 bases). V lost 7 bases to trimming and J lost 0 bases, with 11 bases between them. Germline lookup yields CDR1 SGHKS and CDR2 YYEKEE (reference sequence). There are 14 residues in the CDR3. This CDR3 is CASGAPPSYNEQFF. DNA for the CDR3: TGTGCCAGCGGGGCGCCCCCCTCCTACAATGAGCAGTTCTTC.

This sequence joins TRBV10-3 and TRBJ2-7; 8 bases map to TRBD1. This CDR3 has 14 amino acids. The V gene end was trimmed by 4 bases and the J gene end by 0 bases; junction bases not matched to a gene: 2. The germline gives CDR1 ENHRY, CDR2 SYGVKD. The CDR3 here is CAISGTGSSYEQYF. The CDR3 nucleotides are TGTGCCATCAGTGGGACAGGGAGCTCCTACGAGCAGTACTTC.

The rearrangement uses TRBV2 and TRBJ2-7; 8 nucleotides match TRBD1. The ends lost 7 bases at V and 4 bases at J; junction bases unmatched: 6. Germline-derived CDR1 and CDR2 are SNHLY and FYNNEI. The CDR3 spans 13 residues. The CDR3 is CASNRQGRYEQYF. The DNA for the CDR3 is TGTGCCAGCAACCGACAGGGGAGGTACGAGCAGTACTTC.

The chain employs TRBV7-6 and TRBJ2-7; D gene unclear. This CDR3 region has 14 residues. Germline CDR1 is SGHVS and CDR2 is FNYEAQ. Trimming removed 0 bases at V and 4 bases at J, with 10 bases between. The CDR3 DNA reads as TGTGCCAGCAGCTTAGCGCACAGAAATTACGAGCAGTACTTC. It yields the protein CASSLAHRNYEQYF.

This chain connects TRBV6-5 to TRBJ2-7; 8 bases map to TRBD1. Per germline, CDR1 MNHEY and CDR2 SVGAGI. Germline trimming cut 6 bases from V and 2 bases from J; bases unmatched to any gene: 9. The CDR3 runs to 15 residues. CDR3 loop: CASSRSRQGTYEQYF. Written as DNA, the CDR3 is TGTGCCAGCAGCCGATCTCGACAGGGGACCTACGAGCAGTACTTC.

This clone was found once. The rearrangement links TRBV12-3 or TRBV12-4 to TRBJ1-2, with D uncertain. With 3 bases removed from V and 0 bases from J, the gap between germline ends came to 2 bases. This CDR3 has 12 amino acids. The CDR3 here is CASSFTNYGYTF. The DNA of the CDR3 is TGTGCCAGCAGTTTTACTAACTATGGCTACACCTTC.

The V call is TRBV9, the J call TRBJ1-5; D is undetermined. This CDR3 comprises 15 residues. The V and J ends lost 0 bases and 1 base respectively, with 8 bases between them. Germline V gene lookup returns CDR1 SGDLS and CDR2 YYNGEE. The CDR3 sequence: CASSVGGRSNQPQHF. CDR3 sequence (DNA): TGTGCCAGCAGCGTAGGAGGAAGGAGCAATCAGCCCCAGCATTTT.

This clone has just one count. The chain has TRBV28 and TRBJ2-6; 8 positions agree with TRBD2. The V gene end was trimmed by 11 bases and the J gene end by 0 bases; junction bases not matched to a gene: 3. The CDR3 is made up of 14 amino acids. Germline CDR1 MDHEN, CDR2 SYDVKM. The CDR3, as DNA: TGTGCCGCGGGGGGCATCTCTGGGGCCAACGTCCTGACTTTC. This encodes CAAGGISGANVLTF.

This clone was observed once. The chain combines TRBV6-1 with TRBJ2-3, with 10 bases lining up with TRBD1. The length of the CDR3 is 15 residues. V lost 3 bases to trimming and J lost 3 bases; unmatched junction nucleotides: 3. Germline CDR1 reads MNHNS; CDR2 reads SASEGT. For the CDR3, the DNA is TGTGCCAGCAGTGATAGGACAGGGGGGACAGATACGCAGTATTTT. Its translation: CASSDRTGGTDTQYF.

This sequence joins TRBV11-2 and TRBJ2-3, with 9 bases matching TRBD1. The CDR3 is made up of 14 amino acids. V shed 6 bases, J shed 9 bases, and the junction held 10 bases outside the gene matches. Germline lookup yields CDR1 SGHAT and CDR2 FQNNGV. Written as DNA, the CDR3 is TGTGCCAGCAGGATATTACAGGGGGCTGGCACGCAGTATTTT. It translates to CASRILQGAGTQYF.

The CDR3 spells CASSYGQGAIGELFF. CDR3 coding DNA: TGTGCCAGCAGTTACGGACAGGGGGCTATCGGGGAGCTGTTTTTT. V and J are TRBV6-6 and TRBJ2-2, with TRBD1 matching over 11 bases. Unmatched junction bases numbered 3, after V lost 2 bases and J lost 7 bases. CDR3 length: 15 residues. Per germline, CDR1 MNHNY and CDR2 SVGAGI (reference sequence).

Concerning this clone: An end of the junction differs from the germline gene, which may be a read error. V gene TRBV28 combines with J gene TRBJ1-2; D is perhaps TRBD1 (6 bases). This CDR3 comprises 13 residues. Germline loops: CDR1 MDHEN, CDR2 SYDVKM. CDR3 region: CASSLGQYDGHTF. The CDR3 nucleotides read TGTGCCAGCAGTTTAGGACAGTACGATGGCCACACCTTC.

The J gene is TRBJ1-3, the V gene TRBV15; D possibly corresponds to TRBD1 (6 bases). Germline V lookup: CDR1 LNHNV, CDR2 YYDKDF (reference sequence). Trimming took off 5 bases at V and 1 base at J, with 15 bases between the two ends. This CDR3 contains 16 residues. CDR3 amino acids: CATSGISRGSGNTIYF. CDR3 nucleotides: TGTGCCACCAGCGGCATAAGCAGGGGATCTGGAAACACCATATATTTT.

The chain links TRBV3-1 (or the pseudogene TRBV3-2) to TRBJ1-1; D is undetermined. CDR1 is LGHDT and CDR2 is YNNKEL in the germline V gene (reference sequence). Trimming took off 3 bases at V and 1 base at J, with 9 bases between the two ends. The CDR3 loop spans 14 amino acids. As DNA, the CDR3 is TGTGCCAGCAGCCATTCCACGGGGAACACTGAAGCTTTCTTT. It yields the protein CASSHSTGNTEAFF.

The table lists this clone with a few counts. J is TRBJ1-1 and V is TRBV6-5, with D unclear. V was shortened by 2 bases and J by 6 bases, with 13 bases between the two germline ends. The CDR3 extends over 14 amino acids. The germline V gene encodes CDR1 MNHEY and CDR2 SVGAGI. CDR3 loop: CASSYTQRAPEAFF. The CDR3 DNA follows: TGTGCCAGCAGTTACACGCAGCGGGCGCCTGAAGCTTTCTTT.

The CDR3 is CASSLGIAGGRTGELFF. CDR3 DNA sequence: TGTGCCAGCAGCTTAGGCATTGCGGGGGGGCGAACCGGGGAGCTGTTTTTT. The chain couples TRBV7-8 to TRBJ2-2; 9 bases are shared with TRBD2. In germline, CDR1 is SGHVS, CDR2 FQNEAQ. The junction had 8 bases not matched to a gene; V was cut back by 1 base and J by 5 bases. The CDR3 is made up of 17 amino acids.

The rearrangement joins TRBV10-2 to TRBJ1-5; D possibly corresponds to TRBD1 (5 bases). Germline V gene data show CDR1 as WSHSY and CDR2 as SAAADI. This CDR3 is built from 14 residues. V shed 6 bases and J shed 9 bases, with 18 bases lying between them. The chain's CDR3 is CASRPAGEGRPQHF. For the CDR3, the DNA is TGCGCCAGCAGGCCCGCCGGGGAGGGGCGGCCCCAGCATTTT.

The rearrangement joins TRBV5-1 to TRBJ2-3, with 7 nucleotides matching TRBD1. The CDR3 covers 15 residues. CDR1 and CDR2 from the germline V gene are SGHRS and YFSETQ. V shed 4 bases, J shed 0 bases, and the junction held 5 bases outside the gene matches. The CDR3: CASSPRDRSTDTQYF. The CDR3 bases are TGCGCCAGCAGCCCCCGGGACAGAAGCACAGATACGCAGTATTTT.

V gene TRBV5-1 combines with J gene TRBJ2-5; 10 nucleotides line up with TRBD1. This CDR3 has 15 amino acids. Germline V gives CDR1 SGHRS, CDR2 YFSETQ. Trimming cost V 6 bases and J 4 bases; bases outside gene matches: 9. The CDR3 DNA follows: TGCGCCAGCACGGACAGGGGGACCAAAGGAGAGACCCAGTACTTC. Amino acid sequence: CASTDRGTKGETQYF.

The gene calls are TRBV5-3 and TRBJ1-5, with D possibly matching TRBD1 (5 bases). TRBV5-3 is placed among ORFs of uncertain function. Trimming stripped 3 bases from V and 4 bases from J, with 17 bases between. The CDR3 consists of 16 residues. The CDR3 coding sequence is TGTGCCAGAAGCTACCCTCCGGACAAAAGTAATCAGCCCCAGCATTTT. It is translated as CARSYPPDKSNQPQHF.

V gene TRBV3-1 (or the pseudogene TRBV3-2) combines with J gene TRBJ1-1, with D unclear. The germline V and J ends were trimmed by 3 bases and 5 bases, with 10 bases remaining between them. The germline gives CDR1 LGHDT, CDR2 YNNKEL (reference sequence). The CDR3 is 13 amino acids. CDR3 DNA: TGTGCCAGCAGCCAGGTATCGGGGACTGAAGCTTTCTTT. It encodes CASSQVSGTEAFF.

The chain links TRBV9 to TRBJ2-3, with a tentative D call TRBD1 (6 bases). This CDR3 region has 15 residues. Per germline, CDR1 SGDLS and CDR2 YYNGEE. The ends were cut back, 0 bases at V and 0 bases at J, with 8 bases in the middle. CDR3 sequence reads: CASSVGTVSTDTQYF. For the CDR3, the DNA is TGTGCCAGCAGCGTAGGGACAGTCAGCACAGATACGCAGTATTTT. The whole variable domain, remainder taken from reference TRBV9 and TRBJ2-3, is DSGVTQTPKHLITATGQRVTLRCSPRSGDLSVYWYQQSLDQGLQFLIQYYNGEERAKGNILERFSAQQFPDLHSELNLSSLELGDSALYFCASSVGTVSTDTQYFGPGTRLTVL.

V and J are TRBV28 and TRBJ2-7; 9 bases line up with TRBD1. The V gene's germline CDR1 is MDHEN and CDR2 SYDVKM. J gave up 5 bases and V 7 bases, and 18 bases lay outside the gene matches. The CDR3 totals 17 residues. This CDR3 is CASNGGQQGATDNEQYF. CDR3 coding DNA: TGTGCCAGCAATGGGGGACAACAGGGGGCAACTGACAACGAGCAGTACTTC.

The rearrangement uses TRBV21-1 and TRBJ1-1; whether TRBD1, the table's D call, matches the DNA was not checked. TRBV21-1 is annotated as a pseudogene. This CDR3 spans 21 amino acids. The CDR3 DNA sequence: TGTGCCAGCAGCAAAGCGGGGAAAGGAAGACAGGTAATCGTTGTGAACACTGAAGCTTTCTTT. Translated, it gives CASSKAGKGRQVIVVNTEAFF.

V usage is TRBV3-1 (or the pseudogene TRBV3-2) and J usage is TRBJ1-6, with D unclear. CDR1 and CDR2 (germline): LGHDT, YNNKEL (reference sequence). Trimming left V 4 bases short and J 4 bases short, with 5 bases between. The CDR3 has 13 residues. CDR3 in DNA: TGTGCCAGCAGCCTACGGTATAATTCACCCCTCCACTTT. Its translation: CASSLRYNSPLHF.

The chain joins TRBV19 to TRBJ2-2; a weak D match, TRBD1 (6 bases). V was trimmed by 2 bases and J by 2 bases, leaving 12 bases between them. This CDR3 spans 16 amino acids. Germline V gene sequence: CDR1 LNHDA, CDR2 SQIVND (reference sequence). The CDR3 DNA follows: TGTGCCAGTAGTATATTTGGGGGCTTAAACACCGGGGAGCTGTTTTTT. Translated, it gives CASSIFGGLNTGELFF.